This TCR beta chain emerged from a study of blood T cell repertoires in COVID-19. The wider study: Sites across the United States, Italy and Spain contributed samples from acute and convalescent COVID-19. Sources were T cells, B-cell-depleted T cells, or PBMCs; the material itself was cDNA or gDNA.

Under the authors' procedure: Reference gene primer amplification yielded estimated nucleated cell counts. TCRdb's copy holds only in-frame clones and misses some; the assay was immunoSEQ multiplex PCR. The V and J calls and clone size are taken from that table; D and trimming were inferred from the DNA. The sample shows 80,000 to 90,000 clones, around nine tenths of them seen only once. The CDR3 consists of 14 residues. The clonotype comes from a man in his forties or fifties with acute or convalescent COVID-19. V and J are TRBV21-1 and TRBJ1-6; no check of the table's D call, TRBD1, against the DNA was made. TRBV21-1 is given as a pseudogene. Sequencing was done on a sample of peripheral blood. This chain's CDR3 is CASGMRDSPSPLHF. CDR3 DNA sequence: TGTGCCAGCGGAATGAGGGACAGCCCATCACCCCTCCACTTT.